What follows are 27 T cell receptor beta chains derived from one specimen sequenced in a study of spatial heterogeneity in lung cancer. Stated time point: sample taken at primary tumor resection. Unsorted whole RNA samples from tumor, nontumor lung or frozen PBMC were sequenced. TCRdb used MiXCR to reprocess the 5' RACE reads, holding one entry per CDR3 protein. This table holds more than 45,000 distinct CDR3 sequences, less than 6% found once. Material: PBMCs, obtained at surgery. The source of these receptors is a male donor with early-stage non-small cell lung cancer.

In its sample, this clonotype was seen a few times. The chain is built from TRBV10-3 and TRBJ2-2; 9 nucleotides match TRBD2. In germline, CDR1 is ENHRY, CDR2 SYGVKD. The junction had 14 bases not matched to a gene; V was cut back by 11 bases and J by 7 bases. The CDR3 is 15 amino acids. The CDR3, as DNA: TGTGCCCACGAGTCGGGACTAGCCTCCTACGGGGAGCTGTTTTTT. Amino acids: CAHESGLASYGELFF.

Many counts were recorded for this clonotype. This may come from a read error, since a much larger clone is one base off. The chain has TRBV12-3 or TRBV12-4 and TRBJ2-2; TRBD1 matches 7 bases. The CDR3 has 14 residues. V gave up 4 bases and J gave up 1 base; unmatched junction bases: 0. CDR3 nucleotides: TGTGCCAGCAGTTGGACAGGGAACACCGGGGAGCTGTTTTTT. This encodes CASSWTGNTGELFF.

There are many counts of this clonotype. The V and J genes are TRBV27 and TRBJ2-1; D remains unclear. Germline assignment: CDR1 MNHEY and CDR2 SMNVEV (reference sequence). The CDR3 is 12 amino acids. V was clipped by 6 bases and J by 4 bases, with 7 bases between them. The CDR3 nucleotides read TGTGCCAGCAGCTCAGAGTACAATGAGCAGTTCTTC. Translating it yields CASSSEYNEQFF.

This clonotype appeared many times. The chain uses TRBV4-1 and TRBJ2-3, with TRBD2 matching over 7 bases. This CDR3 spans 14 amino acids. V trimming: 4 bases; J trimming: 0 bases; junction bases outside the gene matches: 1. Germline V lookup: CDR1 MGHRA, CDR2 YSYEKL. This chain's CDR3 is CASSREGSTDTQYF. In DNA, the CDR3 is TGCGCCAGCAGCCGGGAGGGGAGCACAGATACGCAGTATTTT.

This clonotype was picked up many times. The V call is TRBV11-2, the J call TRBJ2-5; 10 bases agree with TRBD2. V lost 2 bases, J lost 4 bases, and 10 bases stayed unmatched. The germline V gene has CDR1 SGHAT and CDR2 FQNNGV. This CDR3 is built from 17 residues. CDR3 DNA sequence: TGTGCCAGCAGCTTAACGGGCAAGCGGGAGGGCCGAGAGACCCAGTACTTC. Protein sequence: CASSLTGKREGRETQYF. Complete variable domain (other parts from reference TRBV11-2 and TRBJ2-5): EAGVAQSPRYKIIEKRQSVAFWCNPISGHATLYWYQQILGQGPKLLIQFQNNGVVDDSQLPKDRFSAERLKGVDSTLKIQPAKLEDSAVYLCASSLTGKREGRETQYFGPGTRLLVL.

This clonotype was detected many times. The chain has TRBV6-5 and TRBJ1-5, with D unclear. Germline-derived CDR1 and CDR2 are MNHEY and SVGAGI. The CDR3 covers 14 residues. V lost 6 bases and J 7 bases, leaving 16 bases between the germline ends. The CDR3 loop reads CASRPSIAEQPQHF. The CDR3 DNA is TGTGCCAGCAGACCCTCTATAGCAGAGCAGCCCCAGCATTTT.

Many counts were recorded for this clonotype. The V gene is TRBV5-1, the J gene TRBJ2-1, with D possibly being TRBD2 (5 bases). This CDR3 spans 13 amino acids. V lost 9 bases to trimming and J lost 4 bases, with 14 bases between them. Germline V CDR1 and CDR2: SGHRS, YFSETQ. In DNA, the CDR3 is TGCGCCACCTCCACGGGGTCTTACAATGAGCAGTTCTTC. Translating gives CATSTGSYNEQFF.

This clonotype was counted ten times or more. The genes are TRBV3-1 and TRBJ1-2, with D perhaps TRBD1 (5 bases). Deletions cut 1 base from V and 8 bases from J, with 14 bases between. From germline, CDR1 is LGHDT and CDR2 YNNKEL (reference sequence). This CDR3 has 14 amino acids. The CDR3 DNA follows: TGTGCCAGCAGCCAAGGATCGGCGAGGGGAGGCTACACCTTC. The encoded protein is CASSQGSARGGYTF.

This clonotype was counted many times. The chain joins TRBV6-5 to TRBJ1-4; no clear D. The length of the CDR3 is 16 residues. Trimming took 2 bases from V and 0 from J, leaving 10 bases between them. Germline V lookup: CDR1 MNHEY, CDR2 SVGAGI. Here the CDR3 DNA reads TGTGCCAGCAGTTACGACTACAGCGCAACTAATGAAAAACTGTTTTTT. This translates into CASSYDYSATNEKLFF.

This clonotype came up many times. V is TRBV18 and J is TRBJ1-1, with 9 positions matching TRBD1. There are 14 residues in the CDR3. The J segment lost 3 bases and the V segment lost 4 bases, leaving 3 bases of the junction unmatched. Germline V gene sequence: CDR1 KGHSH, CDR2 LQKENI. CDR3 coding DNA: TGTGCCAGCTCACGGGACAGGGACCACACTGAAGCTTTCTTT. This sequence encodes CASSRDRDHTEAFF. Based on the CDR3 plus reference TRBV18 and TRBJ1-1, the full variable domain is NAGVMQNPRHLVRRRGQEARLRCSPMKGHSHVYWYRQLPEEGLKFMVYLQKENIIDESGMPKERFSAEFPKEGPSILRIQQVVRGDSAAYFCASSRDRDHTEAFFGQGTRLTVV.

This clonotype has a count of ten or more. The chain joins TRBV3-1 to TRBJ1-1; maybe TRBD1 (5 bases). V dropped 1 base and J dropped 4 bases, with 10 bases sitting between them. The CDR3 loop spans 14 amino acids. Germline V CDR1 and CDR2: LGHDT, YNNKEL (reference sequence). CDR3 region: CASSQATGGTEAFF. CDR3 nucleotides: TGTGCCAGCAGCCAAGCAACGGGGGGCACTGAAGCTTTCTTT.

This clonotype occurred many times. CDR3 protein: CASSQEAGETDTQYF. Written as DNA, the CDR3 is TGCGCCAGCAGCCAAGAAGCGGGAGAAACAGATACGCAGTATTTT. J is TRBJ2-3 and V is TRBV4-3, with TRBD2 identical over 8 bases. The CDR3 contains 15 residues. Unmatched junction bases numbered 2, after V lost 0 bases and J lost 3 bases. Per germline, CDR1 LGHNA and CDR2 YSLEER.

This clonotype was observed at least ten times. V usage is TRBV7-6 and J usage is TRBJ1-2; D gene ambiguous. The CDR3 has 15 amino acids. With 5 bases removed from V and 0 bases from J, the gap between germline ends came to 13 bases. Germline V CDR1 and CDR2: SGHVS, FNYEAQ. CDR3 region: CASSPGPRANYGYTF. DNA for the CDR3: TGTGCCAGCAGCCCTGGGCCCAGAGCTAACTATGGCTACACCTTC.

The table lists this clonotype with many counts. J is TRBJ2-7 and V is TRBV7-9, with 8 bases aligning to TRBD1. V lost 1 base and J lost 6; bases outside the gene matches: 2. CDR3 length: 13 residues. The germline V gene encodes CDR1 SEHNR and CDR2 FQNEAQ (reference sequence). CDR3 bases: TGTGCCAGCAGCTTAGTGACAGGGGTCGAGCAGTACTTC. It encodes CASSLVTGVEQYF.

The J gene is TRBJ2-4, the V gene TRBV9, with TRBD1 matching 8 bases. The CDR3 has 13 amino acids. Germline V gene lookup returns CDR1 SGDLS and CDR2 YYNGEE. V was pared by 4 bases and J by 8 bases, with 5 bases of the junction left unmatched. The CDR3 here is CASSSGQGDIQYF. DNA for the CDR3: TGTGCCAGCAGCAGTGGACAGGGAGACATTCAGTACTTC.

The chain joins TRBV7-6 to TRBJ2-3; 7 nucleotides agree with TRBD2. This CDR3 is 14 amino acids long. V dropped 3 bases and J dropped 6; count of bases not matched to a gene: 6. Germline values: CDR1 SGHVS, CDR2 FNYEAQ. The DNA for the CDR3 is TGTGCCAGCAGCTTTGGCGGGAGCCGGGATACGCAGTATTTT. Encoded protein: CASSFGGSRDTQYF.

The chain links TRBV5-1 to TRBJ2-3; 16 bases line up with TRBD2. The CDR3 totals 18 residues. V was pared by 4 bases and J by 1 base, with 6 bases of the junction left unmatched. Germline V CDR1 and CDR2: SGHRS, YFSETQ. In DNA form, the CDR3 reads TGCGCCAGCAGCGCGGGACTAGCGGGAGGGCCAGGCACAGATACGCAGTATTTT. It codes for CASSAGLAGGPGTDTQYF.

This clonotype was counted ten times or more. The rearrangement joins TRBV5-1 to TRBJ2-1; weak D call: TRBD1 (5 bases). This CDR3 has 14 residues. The V gene's germline CDR1 is SGHRS and CDR2 YFSETQ. The V and J ends lost 2 bases and 2 bases respectively, with 8 bases between them. The CDR3 nucleotides read TGCGCCAGCAGCTTTAGGGGCGCCTACAATGAGCAGTTCTTC. Its protein product is CASSFRGAYNEQFF.

This clonotype was seen repeatedly, ten times or more. The chain employs TRBV6-5 and TRBJ2-5; TRBD1 aligns across 7 bases. Looked up from germline, CDR1 is MNHEY and CDR2 is SVGAGI. After removal of 1 base from V and 1 base from J, the junction contained 0 bases not matched to a gene. The CDR3 sequence is 14 residues long. CDR3 coding DNA: TGTGCCAGCAGTTACTGGGACAGCCAAGAGACCCAGTACTTC. It is translated as CASSYWDSQETQYF.

This clonotype was counted at least ten times. The chain has TRBV30 and TRBJ1-2; D uncertain. The germline V gene encodes CDR1 GTSNPN and CDR2 SVGIG (reference sequence). The ends were cut back, 0 bases at V and 8 bases at J, with 10 bases in the middle. The CDR3 is 12 residues long. The CDR3 sequence: CAWSVSRHGYTF. CDR3 sequence (DNA): TGTGCCTGGAGTGTGAGCAGGCACGGCTACACCTTC.

V and J are TRBV11-2 and TRBJ2-1, with TRBD2 as a possible D gene (5 bases). CDR3 length: 13 amino acids. The V gene lost 5 bases and the J gene lost 5 bases, with 10 bases spanning the gap. Per the germline V gene, CDR1 is SGHAT and CDR2 is FQNNGV. The CDR3 loop reads CASSLGLHNEQFF. The DNA of the CDR3 is TGTGCCAGCAGCCTAGGACTTCACAATGAGCAGTTCTTC.

This clonotype appeared a few times. V is TRBV6-5 and J is TRBJ2-2; 9 nucleotides agree with TRBD1. V was pared by 0 bases and J by 7 bases, with 3 bases of the junction left unmatched. Germline CDR1 is MNHEY and CDR2 is SVGAGI. The CDR3 is 15 residues long. CDR3 region: CASSYSGTGNGELFF. Here the CDR3 DNA reads TGTGCCAGCAGTTACTCGGGGACAGGGAACGGGGAGCTGTTTTTT.

This clonotype has at least ten counts. The chain couples TRBV7-2 to TRBJ2-3; the D is unclear. This CDR3 spans 14 amino acids. Trimming removed 1 base at V and 2 bases at J, with 7 bases between. CDR1 is SGHTA, CDR2 FQGNSA, per germline. CDR3 nucleotide sequence: TGTGCCAGCAGCTTAGGATCTTACACAGATACGCAGTATTTT. This translates into CASSLGSYTDTQYF.

This clonotype was counted ten times or more. The V gene is TRBV15, the J gene TRBJ2-7; TRBD1 might be the D (5 bases). V was shortened by 0 bases and J by 5 bases, with 8 bases between the two germline ends. The CDR3 length is 13 residues. CDR1 and CDR2 from the germline V gene are LNHNV and YYDKDF (reference sequence). Written as DNA, the CDR3 is TGTGCCACCAGCAGAGATTCCAGGGACGAGCAGTACTTC. Its translation: CATSRDSRDEQYF.

This clonotype occurred many times. CDR3 sequence (DNA): TGTGCCTGGAGGGAGGACTTGTCGTACGAGCAGTACTTC. This encodes CAWREDLSYEQYF. The rearrangement joins TRBV30 to TRBJ2-7; D possibly corresponds to TRBD2 (5 bases). This CDR3 has 13 residues. Trimming cost V 3 bases and J 4 bases, with 13 bases left between them. Germline CDR1 is GTSNPN and CDR2 is SVGIG (reference sequence). Supplemented by reference TRBV30 and TRBJ2-7, the full variable domain reads SQTIHQWPATLVQPVGSPLSLECTVEGTSNPNLYWYRQAAGRGLQLLFYSVGIGQISSEVPQNLSASRPQDRQFILSSKKLLLSDSGFYLCAWREDLSYEQYFGPGTRLTVT.

This clonotype was detected many times. The chain has TRBV10-2 and TRBJ1-1, with D possibly matching TRBD1 (5 bases). Germline V gives CDR1 WSHSY, CDR2 SAAADI. Trimming stripped 2 bases from V and 6 bases from J, with 16 bases between. This CDR3 has 15 amino acids. The CDR3 region is CASSEARGRISEAFF. The CDR3 nucleotides read TGCGCCAGCAGTGAGGCGCGGGGACGGATCTCTGAAGCTTTCTTT.

Ten or more counts support this clonotype. The V and J genes are TRBV5-4 and TRBJ2-3, with D uncertain. The CDR3 runs 12 residues. Per the germline V gene, CDR1 is SGHNT and CDR2 is YYREEE (reference sequence). Trimming took 0 bases from V and 7 from J, leaving 6 bases between them. The CDR3 loop reads CASSLGRNTQYF. The CDR3 region has the DNA TGTGCCAGCAGCTTGGGACGGAATACGCAGTATTTT.